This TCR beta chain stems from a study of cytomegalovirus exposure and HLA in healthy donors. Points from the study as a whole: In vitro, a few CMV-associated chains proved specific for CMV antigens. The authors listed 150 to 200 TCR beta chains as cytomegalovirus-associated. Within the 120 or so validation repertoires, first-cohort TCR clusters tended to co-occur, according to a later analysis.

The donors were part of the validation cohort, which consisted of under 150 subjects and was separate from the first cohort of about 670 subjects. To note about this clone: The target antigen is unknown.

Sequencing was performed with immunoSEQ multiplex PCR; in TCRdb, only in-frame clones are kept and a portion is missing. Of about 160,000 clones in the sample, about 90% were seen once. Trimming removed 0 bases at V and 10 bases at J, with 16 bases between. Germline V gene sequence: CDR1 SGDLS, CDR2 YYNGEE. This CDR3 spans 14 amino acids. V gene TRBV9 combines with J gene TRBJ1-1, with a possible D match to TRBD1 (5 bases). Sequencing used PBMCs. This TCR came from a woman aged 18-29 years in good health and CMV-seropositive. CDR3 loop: CASSVAIDSGLAFF. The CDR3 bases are TGTGCCAGCAGCGTAGCCATTGACAGCGGGCTAGCTTTCTTT.